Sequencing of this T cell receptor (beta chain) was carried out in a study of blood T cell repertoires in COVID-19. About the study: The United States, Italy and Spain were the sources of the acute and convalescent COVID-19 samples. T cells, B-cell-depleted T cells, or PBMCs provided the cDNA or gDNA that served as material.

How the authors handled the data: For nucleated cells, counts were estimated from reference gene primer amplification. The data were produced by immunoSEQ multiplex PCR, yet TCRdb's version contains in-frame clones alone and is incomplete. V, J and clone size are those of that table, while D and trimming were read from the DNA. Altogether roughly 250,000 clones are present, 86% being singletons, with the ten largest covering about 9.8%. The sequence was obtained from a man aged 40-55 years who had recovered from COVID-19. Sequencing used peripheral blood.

The CDR3 DNA reads as TGTGCCAGCAGTGACTCTGGGGCCACAGATACGCAGTATTTT. Translating it yields CASSDSGATDTQYF. The V and J genes are TRBV6-4 and TRBJ2-3; D possibly corresponds to TRBD1 (5 bases). Germline V gene data show CDR1 as MRHNA and CDR2 as SNTAGT. Trimming pared 0 bases from V and 2 bases from J, leaving 6 bases between. The CDR3 runs 14 residues.